This T cell receptor (beta chain) originates from a study of CD4 T cells in relation to SARS-CoV-2 and coronaviruses. The study, taken as a whole, reports: This crossreactivity analysis covered spike protein alone, no other viral proteins.

Note on this clone: What it binds is unknown.

V dropped 6 bases and J dropped 0 bases, with 5 bases sitting between them. The CDR3 sequence is 12 residues long. Some clones are missing from TCRdb's copy, which holds only in-frame ones; the method was immunoSEQ multiplex PCR. The table records about 20,000 clones, over 60% of them present only once. The unexposed donors gave CD4+ T cells in about 2010-2019, prior to COVID-19. After about 10 days of culture, CD4+ T cells were isolated. V usage is TRBV12-3 or TRBV12-4 and J usage is TRBJ1-2; D call uncertain. Source material: CD4+ T cells from PBMCs, cultured in vitro. The origin of this receptor is a human donor in good health. CDR3 amino acids: CASSQSNYGYTF. In DNA form, the CDR3 reads TGTGCCAGCAGCCAGTCTAACTATGGCTACACCTTC.